The 14 T cell receptor beta chains below come from one sample, sequenced in a study of human T cells and chemical hapten exposure. Regarding time point: pre-sensitization, week 0. Treatment of the sample: therapeutic diphenylcyclopropenone sensitization with weekly scalp DPC. TCRdb reprocessed the RACE reads via MiXCR and lists one record per CDR3 protein. The data show fewer than 350,000 distinct CDR3 sequences, roughly 8% seen once. The sample here was whole blood, taken in connection with sensitization to the hapten diphenylcyclopropenone (DPC). Every receptor here comes from a young man with alopecia areata. Some clones in this sample may be carry-over from other donors' samples.

This clonotype appeared a few times. The chain employs TRBV2 and TRBJ2-2; 8 nucleotides line up with TRBD1. J lost 7 bases, V lost 2 bases, and 3 bases had no gene match. The CDR3 has 14 amino acids. Germline values: CDR1 SNHLY, CDR2 FYNNEI. The CDR3 DNA sequence: TGTGCCAGCAGTGAACAGGGGGCGATCGGGGAGCTGTTTTTT. Amino acids: CASSEQGAIGELFF.

This clonotype turned up a few times. The chain has TRBV6-2 or TRBV6-3 and TRBJ1-5; 7 bases fit TRBD1. From germline, CDR1 is MNHEY and CDR2 SVGEGT. V trimming: 6 bases; J trimming: 0 bases; junction bases outside the gene matches: 5. The length of the CDR3 is 15 residues. The chain's CDR3 is CASRRTGGSNQPQHF. The CDR3 nucleotides are TGTGCCAGCAGAAGGACAGGTGGTAGCAATCAGCCCCAGCATTTT.

This clonotype was seen ten or more times. The chain has TRBV6-2 or TRBV6-3 and TRBJ2-3, with 10 bases identical to TRBD2. V lost 2 bases to trimming and J lost 6 bases; unmatched junction nucleotides: 17. Germline assignment: CDR1 MNHEY and CDR2 SVGEGT. The CDR3 is 19 amino acids. The CDR3 protein is CASSYPRLAGGPGYDTQYF. For the CDR3, the DNA is TGTGCCAGCAGTTACCCCCGACTAGCGGGCGGCCCCGGATATGATACGCAGTATTTT.

This clonotype was observed a handful of times. The chain links TRBV12-3 or TRBV12-4 to TRBJ2-1; 7 bases match TRBD2. The J segment lost 6 bases and the V segment lost 4 bases, leaving 9 bases of the junction unmatched. The CDR3 length is 15 residues. The CDR3 protein is CASSSPYWGGNEQFF. CDR3 nucleotide sequence: TGTGCCAGCAGTTCACCATATTGGGGGGGCAATGAGCAGTTCTTC.

This clonotype was recorded a few times. J is TRBJ2-7 and V is TRBV9, with 7 bases that match TRBD1. V shed 3 bases, J shed 1 base, and the junction held 7 bases outside the gene matches. The CDR3 runs to 15 residues. Per germline, CDR1 SGDLS and CDR2 YYNGEE. CDR3 DNA: TGTGCCAGCAGCGGCCGAACAGGGGATTCCTACGAGCAGTACTTC. It encodes CASSGRTGDSYEQYF.

The V call is TRBV6-1, the J call TRBJ1-1; tentative D call: TRBD1 (5 bases). The germline V gene has CDR1 MNHNS and CDR2 SASEGT. The CDR3 covers 14 residues. Trimming removed 7 bases at V and 7 bases at J, with 19 bases between. The CDR3 DNA follows: TGTGCCAGCACCCCCCCGGGGGAGGTTGGTGAAGCTTTCTTT. Translating gives CASTPPGEVGEAFF.

This chain uses TRBV6-5 with TRBJ1-5; no clear D. The V gene's germline CDR1 is MNHEY and CDR2 SVGAGI. V lost 6 bases and J lost 6, with 15 bases in between. The CDR3 spans 14 residues. The CDR3 loop is CASSLSGVGQPQHF. The CDR3 coding sequence is TGTGCCAGCAGCCTCAGCGGGGTCGGTCAGCCCCAGCATTTT.

Ten or more counts support this clonotype. The rearrangement uses TRBV7-2 and TRBJ1-2; D remains ambiguous. V lost 6 bases and J lost 4, with 12 bases in between. CDR3 size: 13 residues. Germline CDR1 SGHTA, CDR2 FQGNSA. CDR3: CASSRTGFYGYTF. The CDR3 DNA sequence: TGTGCCAGCAGTAGGACCGGATTCTATGGCTACACCTTC.

This clonotype was detected many times. The chain joins TRBV4-3 to TRBJ1-4, with D unclear. This CDR3 contains 15 residues. Germline V lookup: CDR1 LGHNA, CDR2 YSLEER. The V end lost 1 base, the J end lost 0 bases, and 6 bases lay between the germline ends. This chain's CDR3 is CASSQGRTTNEKLFF. The DNA for the CDR3 is TGCGCCAGCAGCCAAGGACGGACAACTAATGAAAAACTGTTTTTT.

This rearrangement joins TRBV7-3 to TRBJ1-2; D ambiguous. Trimming stripped 5 bases from V and 13 bases from J, with 29 bases between. The CDR3 covers 16 residues. In germline, CDR1 is SGHTA, CDR2 FQGTGA. This chain's CDR3 is CASSPPLGTSLMKFTF. In DNA form, the CDR3 reads TGTGCCAGCAGCCCACCCCTGGGCACGTCGTTGATGAAGTTCACCTTC.

This clonotype was recorded a few times. As DNA, the CDR3 is TGTGCCAGCAGCCCGACTAGCGGGGGTCGGGATGAGCAGTTCTTC. Translation: CASSPTSGGRDEQFF. This chain uses TRBV11-2 with TRBJ2-1; 12 bases are a match to TRBD2. This CDR3 is 15 amino acids long. J lost 8 bases, V lost 5 bases, and 7 bases had no gene match. Per germline, CDR1 SGHAT and CDR2 FQNNGV.

The V and J genes are TRBV6-5 and TRBJ2-3; TRBD2 agrees at 11 bases. Trimming removed 4 bases from V and 3 bases from J; junction bases left unmatched: 9. This CDR3 is built from 17 residues. Germline V gene sequence: CDR1 MNHEY, CDR2 SVGAGI. As DNA, the CDR3 is TGTGCCAGCAGTTTCAACGGACTAGCGGGTTCTACAGATACGCAGTATTTT. Translated, it gives CASSFNGLAGSTDTQYF.

This clonotype was recorded at least ten times. This sequence joins TRBV9 and TRBJ1-5; D uncertain. V lost 7 bases and J lost 4, with 15 bases in between. CDR1 and CDR2 (germline): SGDLS, YYNGEE. This CDR3 has 14 amino acids. The CDR3 loop reads CASGKGRENQPQHF. CDR3 coding DNA: TGTGCCAGCGGGAAAGGGAGGGAAAATCAGCCCCAGCATTTT. The full variable domain, its missing parts supplied by reference TRBV9 and TRBJ1-5, is DSGVTQTPKHLITATGQRVTLRCSPRSGDLSVYWYQQSLDQGLQFLIQYYNGEERAKGNILERFSAQQFPDLHSELNLSSLELGDSALYFCASGKGRENQPQHFGDGTRLSIL.

This clonotype was seen only a few times. The chain employs TRBV7-2 and TRBJ1-3; no clear D gene. V lost 0 bases, J lost 1 base, and 7 bases lay in between. Germline V gene sequence: CDR1 SGHTA, CDR2 FQGNSA. This CDR3 is 15 amino acids long. The CDR3 spells CASSLASKSGNTIYF. The DNA for the CDR3 is TGTGCCAGCAGCTTAGCTTCGAAGTCTGGAAACACCATATATTTT.